The rows below give T cell receptor beta chains drawn from one sample of a study of blood T cell repertoires in COVID-19. Here immunoSEQ multiplex PCR was the method, and the copy in TCRdb shows in-frame clones only, minus some. There are 150,000 to 200,000 clones in the sample; 80% to 85% occur only once, and 2.6% lies in the top ten. The sample was peripheral blood. The origin of the receptors is a human donor with acute or convalescent COVID-19. The donor label of this sample is uncertain. Both conserved end residues are part of each CDR3. A D gene is named only where the DNA matches it firmly. Clone size appears in some rows only: once, few, many, or a class for an expanded clone.

clone_size: -
d_call: TRBD2
v_call: TRBV5-6
j_call: TRBJ2-5
cdr3_aa: CASSERGGQETQYF
cdr3_nt: TGTGCCAGCAGCGAACGGGGGGGGCAAGAGACCCAGTACTTC

clone_size: -
d_call: -
v_call: TRBV9
j_call: TRBJ2-1
cdr3_aa: CASSVEGVSRSYNEQFF
cdr3_nt: TGTGCCAGCAGCGTAGAGGGAGTAAGCCGCTCCTACAATGAGCAGTTCTTC

clone_size: -
d_call: -
v_call: TRBV21-1
j_call: TRBJ1-5
cdr3_aa: CAIFRQGNQPQHF
cdr3_nt: TGTGCCATCTTTCGACAGGGTAACCAGCCCCAGCATTTT

clone_size: many
d_call: -
v_call: TRBV11-3
j_call: TRBJ1-1
cdr3_aa: CASSSLTETEAFF
cdr3_nt: TGTGCCAGCAGCTCATTAACAGAGACTGAAGCTTTCTTT

clone_size: -
d_call: -
v_call: TRBV18
j_call: TRBJ2-5
cdr3_aa: CASSPLRETQYF
cdr3_nt: TGTGCCAGCTCACCACTGCGGGAGACCCAGTACTTC

clone_size: once
d_call: TRBD2
v_call: TRBV9
j_call: TRBJ2-2
cdr3_aa: CASSNSLAGGTGELFF
cdr3_nt: TGTGCCAGCAGCAATTCCCTAGCGGGGGGCACCGGGGAGCTGTTTTTT

clone_size: -
d_call: -
v_call: TRBV15
j_call: TRBJ1-1
cdr3_aa: CATSREHRTNTEAFF
cdr3_nt: TGTGCCACCAGCAGAGAACACAGAACCAACACTGAAGCTTTCTTT

clone_size: few
d_call: -
v_call: TRBV5-6
j_call: TRBJ1-6
cdr3_aa: CASSSRQYHSPLHF
cdr3_nt: TGTGCCAGCAGCTCCCGACAGTACCATTCACCCCTCCACTTT

clone_size: -
d_call: -
v_call: TRBV19
j_call: TRBJ1-1
cdr3_aa: CASVGEQGTEAFF
cdr3_nt: TGTGCCAGTGTCGGGGAACAGGGCACTGAAGCTTTCTTT

clone_size: -
d_call: -
v_call: TRBV5-8
j_call: TRBJ1-2
cdr3_aa: CASSPSRGGGYTF
cdr3_nt: TGTGCCAGCAGCCCCTCCCGGGGAGGGGGCTACACCTTC

clone_size: -
d_call: TRBD1
v_call: TRBV5-1
j_call: TRBJ2-7
cdr3_aa: CASSRGQGAYEQYF
cdr3_nt: TGCGCCAGCAGCCGAGGACAGGGAGCCTACGAGCAGTACTTC

clone_size: -
d_call: -
v_call: TRBV2
j_call: TRBJ2-1
cdr3_aa: CASSRTYNSYNEQFF
cdr3_nt: TGTGCCAGCAGTCGGACATATAACTCCTACAATGAGCAGTTCTTC

clone_size: -
d_call: -
v_call: TRBV27
j_call: TRBJ2-1
cdr3_aa: CASSSPTGLGNEQFF
cdr3_nt: TGTGCCAGCAGTTCTCCAACGGGATTGGGCAATGAGCAGTTCTTC

clone_size: once
d_call: TRBD1
v_call: TRBV7-2
j_call: TRBJ2-7
cdr3_aa: CASSAPGTGSPYEQYF
cdr3_nt: TGTGCCAGCAGCGCGCCTGGGACAGGGAGCCCCTACGAGCAGTACTTC

clone_size: -
d_call: TRBD1
v_call: TRBV7-6
j_call: TRBJ1-5
cdr3_aa: CASSLTGVGQPQHF
cdr3_nt: TGTGCCAGCAGTTTGACAGGGGTTGGTCAGCCCCAGCATTTT

clone_size: -
d_call: TRBD2
v_call: TRBV27
j_call: TRBJ2-1
cdr3_aa: CASSFYGLAGGSYNEQFF
cdr3_nt: TGTGCCAGCAGTTTTTACGGACTAGCGGGAGGGTCCTACAATGAGCAGTTCTTC

clone_size: -
d_call: TRBD2
v_call: TRBV18
j_call: TRBJ2-7
cdr3_aa: CASSPGTSAYEQYF
cdr3_nt: TGTGCCAGCTCACCGGGGACTAGCGCTTACGAGCAGTACTTC

clone_size: -
d_call: TRBD2
v_call: TRBV19
j_call: TRBJ2-7
cdr3_aa: CASSISRSGSIYEQYF
cdr3_nt: TGTGCCAGTAGTATATCGCGCAGCGGGAGTATCTACGAGCAGTACTTC

clone_size: many
d_call: -
v_call: TRBV7-9
j_call: TRBJ1-2
cdr3_aa: CASSPRTTDGYTF
cdr3_nt: TGTGCCAGCAGCCCCCGGACAACCGATGGCTACACCTTC

clone_size: -
d_call: TRBD2
v_call: TRBV28
j_call: TRBJ2-1
cdr3_aa: CASSLRKAGGSGQFF
cdr3_nt: TGTGCCAGCAGTTTACGTAAAGCGGGGGGGTCCGGGCAGTTCTTC

clone_size: once
d_call: TRBD2
v_call: TRBV3-1/TRBV3-2
j_call: TRBJ2-5
cdr3_aa: CASSQEHGLGKTQYF
cdr3_nt: TGTGCCAGCAGCCAAGAACACGGACTAGGGAAGACCCAGTACTTC

clone_size: -
d_call: -
v_call: TRBV30
j_call: TRBJ2-3
cdr3_aa: CAWSSAGQTSTDTQYF
cdr3_nt: TGTGCCTGGAGTTCCGCAGGACAGACTAGCACAGATACGCAGTATTTT

clone_size: -
d_call: -
v_call: TRBV19
j_call: TRBJ1-1
cdr3_aa: CASTQLASAEAFF
cdr3_nt: TGTGCCAGTACCCAGCTTGCTAGCGCTGAAGCTTTCTTT

clone_size: medium-sized
d_call: TRBD1
v_call: TRBV5-1
j_call: TRBJ1-3
cdr3_aa: CASSRTGTGARGSGNTIYF
cdr3_nt: TGCGCCAGCAGCCGTACCGGGACAGGGGCAAGGGGCTCTGGAAACACCATATATTTT

clone_size: once
d_call: -
v_call: TRBV5-1
j_call: TRBJ2-1
cdr3_aa: CASSLEASLYNEQFF
cdr3_nt: TGCGCCAGCAGCTTGGAAGCTAGCCTCTACAATGAGCAGTTCTTC

clone_size: -
d_call: TRBD2
v_call: TRBV5-4
j_call: TRBJ2-1
cdr3_aa: CASSLAGGPHNEQFF
cdr3_nt: TGTGCCAGCAGCTTGGCGGGGGGGCCTCACAATGAGCAGTTCTTC

clone_size: -
d_call: -
v_call: TRBV11-2
j_call: TRBJ1-2
cdr3_aa: CASSFGGDNRYYGYTF
cdr3_nt: TGTGCCAGCAGCTTCGGGGGGGACAACAGGTACTATGGCTACACCTTC

clone_size: -
d_call: TRBD1
v_call: TRBV3-1/TRBV3-2
j_call: TRBJ1-1
cdr3_aa: CASSHLGQTNTEAFF
cdr3_nt: TGTGCCAGCAGCCACCTGGGACAGACGAACACTGAAGCTTTCTTT

clone_size: -
d_call: TRBD1
v_call: TRBV28
j_call: TRBJ1-2
cdr3_aa: CASSLTPRGDRGGGYTF
cdr3_nt: TGTGCCAGCAGTCTCACGCCGAGGGGGGACAGGGGAGGTGGCTACACCTTC

clone_size: -
d_call: -
v_call: TRBV2
j_call: TRBJ2-3
cdr3_aa: CASSDRGAWQDTQYF
cdr3_nt: TGTGCCAGCAGTGACCGGGGGGCGTGGCAAGATACGCAGTATTTT

clone_size: -
d_call: TRBD2
v_call: TRBV5-6
j_call: TRBJ2-3
cdr3_aa: CASSSNSGGRNTQYF
cdr3_nt: TGTGCCAGCAGCTCCAATAGCGGGGGGAGGAATACGCAGTATTTT

clone_size: -
d_call: TRBD1
v_call: TRBV2
j_call: TRBJ2-3
cdr3_aa: CASSGQGFTDTQYF
cdr3_nt: TGTGCCAGCAGTGGACAGGGGTTCACAGATACGCAGTATTTT

clone_size: once
d_call: -
v_call: TRBV13
j_call: TRBJ1-1
cdr3_aa: CASSRDGGTEAFF
cdr3_nt: TGTGCCAGCAGTCGCGACGGAGGCACTGAAGCTTTCTTT

clone_size: -
d_call: -
v_call: TRBV2
j_call: TRBJ2-7
cdr3_aa: CASSYNEQYF
cdr3_nt: TGTGCCAGCAGTTATAACGAGCAGTACTTC

clone_size: -
d_call: TRBD1
v_call: TRBV5-1
j_call: TRBJ1-3
cdr3_aa: CASSLGQGARSGNTIYF
cdr3_nt: TGCGCCAGCAGCTTGGGACAGGGGGCGCGATCTGGAAACACCATATATTTT

clone_size: -
d_call: TRBD1
v_call: TRBV2
j_call: TRBJ1-2
cdr3_aa: CASRLPGQGAYGYTF
cdr3_nt: TGTGCCAGCAGGCTTCCGGGACAGGGGGCGTATGGCTACACCTTC

clone_size: -
d_call: -
v_call: TRBV5-4
j_call: TRBJ2-2
cdr3_aa: CASSLDLGNTGELFF
cdr3_nt: TGTGCCAGCAGTCTAGACTTAGGGAACACCGGGGAGCTGTTTTTT

clone_size: -
d_call: -
v_call: TRBV30
j_call: TRBJ2-2
cdr3_aa: CAWSVLLRVDANTGELFF
cdr3_nt: TGTGCCTGGAGTGTACTATTGCGGGTTGACGCGAACACCGGGGAGCTGTTTTTT

clone_size: -
d_call: TRBD1
v_call: TRBV3-1/TRBV3-2
j_call: TRBJ2-1
cdr3_aa: CASSPRQGFNEQFF
cdr3_nt: TGTGCCAGCAGCCCTCGACAGGGGTTTAATGAGCAGTTCTTC

clone_size: -
d_call: -
v_call: TRBV9
j_call: TRBJ1-5
cdr3_aa: CASSPGNFGNQPQHF
cdr3_nt: TGTGCCAGCAGCCCAGGGAATTTTGGCAATCAGCCCCAGCATTTT

clone_size: -
d_call: TRBD2
v_call: TRBV4-1
j_call: TRBJ2-3
cdr3_aa: CASSMASGSSTDTQYF
cdr3_nt: TGCGCCAGCAGCATGGCTAGCGGGTCTAGCACAGATACGCAGTATTTT

clone_size: -
d_call: -
v_call: TRBV10-3
j_call: TRBJ1-2
cdr3_aa: CAISESREGAYGYTF
cdr3_nt: TGTGCCATCAGTGAGTCGAGGGAGGGCGCCTATGGCTACACCTTC